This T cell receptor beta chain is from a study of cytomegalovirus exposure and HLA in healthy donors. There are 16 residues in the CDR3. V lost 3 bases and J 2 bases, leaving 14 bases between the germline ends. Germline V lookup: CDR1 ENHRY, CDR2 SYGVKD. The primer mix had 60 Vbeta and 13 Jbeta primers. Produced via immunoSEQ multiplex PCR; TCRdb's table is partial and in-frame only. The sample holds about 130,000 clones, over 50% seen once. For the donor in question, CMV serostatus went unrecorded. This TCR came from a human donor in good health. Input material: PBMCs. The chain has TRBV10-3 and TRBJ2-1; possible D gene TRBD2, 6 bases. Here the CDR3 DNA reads TGTGCCATCAGTGAATCGGCCGGCGGGGCCTACAATGAGCAGTTCTTC. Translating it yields CAISESAGGAYNEQFF.